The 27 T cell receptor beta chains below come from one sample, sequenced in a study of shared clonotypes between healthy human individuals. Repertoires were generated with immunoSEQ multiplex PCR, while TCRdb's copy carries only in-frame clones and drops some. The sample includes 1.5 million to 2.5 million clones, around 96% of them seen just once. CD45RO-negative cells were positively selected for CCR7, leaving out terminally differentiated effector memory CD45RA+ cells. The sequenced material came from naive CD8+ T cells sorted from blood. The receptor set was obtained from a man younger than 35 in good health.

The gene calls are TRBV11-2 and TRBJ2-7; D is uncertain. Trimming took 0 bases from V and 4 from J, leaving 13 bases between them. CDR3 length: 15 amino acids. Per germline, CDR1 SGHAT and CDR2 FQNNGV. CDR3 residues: CASSLELGFGYEQYF. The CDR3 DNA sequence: TGTGCCAGCAGCTTAGAGCTGGGTTTTGGGTACGAGCAGTACTTC.

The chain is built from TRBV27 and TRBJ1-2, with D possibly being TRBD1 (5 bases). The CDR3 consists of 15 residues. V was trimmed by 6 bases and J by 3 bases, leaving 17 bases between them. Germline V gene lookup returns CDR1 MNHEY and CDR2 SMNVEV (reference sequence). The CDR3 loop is CASSPTGTTYYGYTF. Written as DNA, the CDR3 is TGTGCCAGCAGCCCCACCGGGACTACTTACTATGGCTACACCTTC.

CDR3 bases: TGCGCCAGCAGTGGGGCTAGCGGGACTCCGAGGACAGATACGCAGTATTTT. Protein sequence: CASSGASGTPRTDTQYF. The rearrangement uses TRBV10-1 and TRBJ2-3, with 9 bases aligning to TRBD2. Germline CDR1 is WNHNN and CDR2 is SYGVQD (reference sequence). The CDR3 has 17 residues. V trimming: 4 bases; J trimming: 3 bases; junction bases outside the gene matches: 11.

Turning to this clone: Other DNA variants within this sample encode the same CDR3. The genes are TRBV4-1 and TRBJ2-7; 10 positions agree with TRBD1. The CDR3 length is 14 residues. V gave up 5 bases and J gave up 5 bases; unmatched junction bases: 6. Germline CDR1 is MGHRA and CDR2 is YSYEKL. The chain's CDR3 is CASSFRDRGNEQYF. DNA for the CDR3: TGCGCCAGCAGCTTCCGGGACAGGGGTAACGAGCAGTACTTC.

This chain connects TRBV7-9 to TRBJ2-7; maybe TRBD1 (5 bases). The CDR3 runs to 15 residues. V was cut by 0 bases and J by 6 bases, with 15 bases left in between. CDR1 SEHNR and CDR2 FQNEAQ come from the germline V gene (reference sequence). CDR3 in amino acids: CASSLADSAWVEQYF. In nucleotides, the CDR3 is TGTGCCAGCAGCTTAGCAGACAGCGCATGGGTCGAGCAGTACTTC.

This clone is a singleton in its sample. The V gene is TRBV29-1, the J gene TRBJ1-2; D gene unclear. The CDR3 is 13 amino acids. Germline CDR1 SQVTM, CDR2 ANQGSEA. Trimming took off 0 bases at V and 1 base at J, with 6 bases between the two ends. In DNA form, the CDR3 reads TGCAGCGTTGAAGAGGACGGTAACTATGGCTACACCTTC. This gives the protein CSVEEDGNYGYTF. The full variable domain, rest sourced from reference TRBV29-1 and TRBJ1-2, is SAVISQKPSRDICQRGTSLTIQCQVDSQVTMMFWYRQQPGQSLTLIATANQGSEATYESGFVIDKFPISRPNLTFSTLTVSNMSPEDSSIYLCSVEEDGNYGYTFGSGTRLTVV.

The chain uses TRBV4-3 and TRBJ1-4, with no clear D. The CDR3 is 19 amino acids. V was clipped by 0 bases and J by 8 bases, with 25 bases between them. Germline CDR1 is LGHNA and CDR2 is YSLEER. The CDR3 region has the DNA TGCGCCAGCAGCCAAGATATGCTACGGCAGACGCTCGGAACGGAAAAACTGTTTTTT. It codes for CASSQDMLRQTLGTEKLFF.

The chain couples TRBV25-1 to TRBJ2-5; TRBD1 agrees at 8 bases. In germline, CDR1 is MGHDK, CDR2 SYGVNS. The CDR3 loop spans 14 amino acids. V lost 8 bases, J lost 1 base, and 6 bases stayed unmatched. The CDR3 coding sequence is TGTGCCAGCGGACAGGGCGGGGTCCAAGAGACCCAGTACTTC. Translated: CASGQGGVQETQYF.

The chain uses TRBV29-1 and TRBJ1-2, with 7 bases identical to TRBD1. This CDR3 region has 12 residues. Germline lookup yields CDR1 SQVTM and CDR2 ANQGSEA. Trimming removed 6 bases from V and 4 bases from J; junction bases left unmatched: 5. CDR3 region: CSVRAGGYGYTF. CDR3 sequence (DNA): TGCAGCGTGAGGGCAGGGGGCTATGGCTACACCTTC.

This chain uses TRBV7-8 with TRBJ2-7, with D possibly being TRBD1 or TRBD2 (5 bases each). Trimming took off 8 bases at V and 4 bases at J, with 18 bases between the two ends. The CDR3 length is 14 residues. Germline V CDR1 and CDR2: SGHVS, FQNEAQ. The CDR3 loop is CASETGTESYEQYF. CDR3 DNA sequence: TGTGCCAGCGAGACCGGGACCGAGAGTTACGAGCAGTACTTC.

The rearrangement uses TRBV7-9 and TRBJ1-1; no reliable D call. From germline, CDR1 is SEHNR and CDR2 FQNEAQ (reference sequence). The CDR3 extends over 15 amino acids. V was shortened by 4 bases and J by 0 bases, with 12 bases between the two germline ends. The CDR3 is CASSSGPAMNTEAFF. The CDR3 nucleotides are TGTGCCAGCAGCTCGGGCCCAGCGATGAACACTGAAGCTTTCTTT. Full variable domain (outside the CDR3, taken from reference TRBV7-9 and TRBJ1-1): DTGVSQNPRHKITKRGQNVTFRCDPISEHNRLYWYRQTLGQGPEFLTYFQNEAQLEKSRLLSDRFSAERPKGSFSTLEIQRTEQGDSAMYLCASSSGPAMNTEAFFGQGTRLTVV.

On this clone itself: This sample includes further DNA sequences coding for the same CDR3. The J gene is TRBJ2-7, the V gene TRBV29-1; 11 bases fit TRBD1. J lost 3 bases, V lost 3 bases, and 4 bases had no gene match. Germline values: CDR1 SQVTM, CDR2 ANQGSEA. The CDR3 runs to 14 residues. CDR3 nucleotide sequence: TGCAGCGTTGATCCCGGGACAGGGGGCTACGAGCAGTACTTC. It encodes CSVDPGTGGYEQYF.

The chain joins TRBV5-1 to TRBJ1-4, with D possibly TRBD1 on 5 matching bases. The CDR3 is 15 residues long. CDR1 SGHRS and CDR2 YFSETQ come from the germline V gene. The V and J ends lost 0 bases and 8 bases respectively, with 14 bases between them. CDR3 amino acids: CASSLEGGGYEKLFF. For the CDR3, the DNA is TGCGCCAGCAGCTTGGAGGGCGGGGGATACGAAAAACTGTTTTTT.

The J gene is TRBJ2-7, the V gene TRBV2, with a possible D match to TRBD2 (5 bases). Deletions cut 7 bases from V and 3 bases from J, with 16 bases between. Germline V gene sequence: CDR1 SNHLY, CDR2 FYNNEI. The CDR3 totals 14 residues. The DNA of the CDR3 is TGTGCCAGCATGTGGGAGACGGGATACTACGAGCAGTACTTC. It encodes CASMWETGYYEQYF.

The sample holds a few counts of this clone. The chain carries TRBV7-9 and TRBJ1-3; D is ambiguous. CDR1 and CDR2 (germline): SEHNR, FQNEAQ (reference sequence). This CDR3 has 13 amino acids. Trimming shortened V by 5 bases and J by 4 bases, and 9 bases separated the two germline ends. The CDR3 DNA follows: TGTGCCAGCAGCCCAAGAACCGGAAACACCATATATTTT. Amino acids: CASSPRTGNTIYF. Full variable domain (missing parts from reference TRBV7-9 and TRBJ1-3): DTGVSQNPRHKITKRGQNVTFRCDPISEHNRLYWYRQTLGQGPEFLTYFQNEAQLEKSRLLSDRFSAERPKGSFSTLEIQRTEQGDSAMYLCASSPRTGNTIYFGEGSWLTVV.

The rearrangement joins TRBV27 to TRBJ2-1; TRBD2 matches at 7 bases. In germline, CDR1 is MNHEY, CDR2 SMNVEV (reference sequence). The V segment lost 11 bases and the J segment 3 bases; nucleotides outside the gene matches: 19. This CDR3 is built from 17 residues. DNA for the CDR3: TGTGCCGTCGCGGCTAGCGGCCTCATGGGGGGCTACAATGAGCAGTTCTTC. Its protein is CAVAASGLMGGYNEQFF.

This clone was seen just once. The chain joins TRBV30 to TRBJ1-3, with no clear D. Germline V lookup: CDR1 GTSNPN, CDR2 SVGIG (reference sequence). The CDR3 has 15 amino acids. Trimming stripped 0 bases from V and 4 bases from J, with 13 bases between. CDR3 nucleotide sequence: TGTGCCTGGAGTGTACGTAAAGACAAGGGAAACACCATATATTTT. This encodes CAWSVRKDKGNTIYF.

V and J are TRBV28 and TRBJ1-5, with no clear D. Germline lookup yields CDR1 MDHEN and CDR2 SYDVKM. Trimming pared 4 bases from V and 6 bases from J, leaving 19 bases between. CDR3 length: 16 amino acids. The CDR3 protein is CASSSSLRGGGQPQHF. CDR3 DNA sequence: TGTGCCAGCAGTTCCTCCTTACGGGGTGGCGGTCAGCCCCAGCATTTT.

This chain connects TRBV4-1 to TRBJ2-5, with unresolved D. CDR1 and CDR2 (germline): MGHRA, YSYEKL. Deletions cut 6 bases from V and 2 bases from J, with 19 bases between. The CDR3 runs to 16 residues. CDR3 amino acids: CASRLSPGRPQETQYF. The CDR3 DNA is TGCGCCAGCAGACTTTCACCGGGCAGGCCACAAGAGACCCAGTACTTC.

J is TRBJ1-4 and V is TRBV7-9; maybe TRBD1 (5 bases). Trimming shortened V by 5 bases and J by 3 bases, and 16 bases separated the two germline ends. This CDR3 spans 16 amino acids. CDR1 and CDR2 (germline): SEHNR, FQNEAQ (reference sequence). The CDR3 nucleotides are TGTGCCAGCAGCCCCGGGGGGGAGAGCCCTAATGAAAAACTGTTTTTT. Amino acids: CASSPGGESPNEKLFF.

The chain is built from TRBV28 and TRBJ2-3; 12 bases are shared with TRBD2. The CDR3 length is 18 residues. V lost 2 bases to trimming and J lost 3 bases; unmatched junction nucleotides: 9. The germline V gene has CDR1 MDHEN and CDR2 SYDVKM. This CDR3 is CASSLLAGGPNGTDTQYF. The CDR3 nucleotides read TGTGCCAGCAGTTTACTAGCGGGGGGGCCTAACGGGACAGATACGCAGTATTTT.

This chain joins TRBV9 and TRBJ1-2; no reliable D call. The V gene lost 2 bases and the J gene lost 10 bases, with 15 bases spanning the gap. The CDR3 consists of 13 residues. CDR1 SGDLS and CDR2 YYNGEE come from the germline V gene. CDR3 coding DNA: TGTGCCAGCAGCGTCGTCGCAGGTGCGGACTACACCTTC. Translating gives CASSVVAGADYTF.

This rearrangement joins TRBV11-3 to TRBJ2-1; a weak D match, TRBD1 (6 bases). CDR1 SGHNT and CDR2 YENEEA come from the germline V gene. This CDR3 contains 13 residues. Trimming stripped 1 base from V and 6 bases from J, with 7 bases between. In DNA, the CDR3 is TGTGCCAGCAGCTTAGCACAGGGCAATGAGCAGTTCTTC. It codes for CASSLAQGNEQFF.

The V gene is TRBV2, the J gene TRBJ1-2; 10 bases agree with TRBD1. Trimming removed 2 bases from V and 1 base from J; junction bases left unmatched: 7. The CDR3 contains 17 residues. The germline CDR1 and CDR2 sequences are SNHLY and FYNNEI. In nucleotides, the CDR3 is TGTGCCAGCAGTGAACCGGGACAGGGGTCTCTTAACTATGGCTACACCTTC. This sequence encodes CASSEPGQGSLNYGYTF.

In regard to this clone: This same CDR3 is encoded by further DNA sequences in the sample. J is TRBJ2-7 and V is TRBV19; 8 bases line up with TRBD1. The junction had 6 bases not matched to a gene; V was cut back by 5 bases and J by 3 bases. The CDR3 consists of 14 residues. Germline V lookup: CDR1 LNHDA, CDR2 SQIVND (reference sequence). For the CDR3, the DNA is TGTGCCAGTAGTGGACAGGGATCATACTACGAGCAGTACTTC. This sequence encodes CASSGQGSYYEQYF.

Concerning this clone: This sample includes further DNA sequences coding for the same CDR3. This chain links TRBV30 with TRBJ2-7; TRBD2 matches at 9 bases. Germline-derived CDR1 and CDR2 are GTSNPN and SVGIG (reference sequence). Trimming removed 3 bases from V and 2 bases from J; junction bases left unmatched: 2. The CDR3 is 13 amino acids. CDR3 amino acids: CAWSLAGTYEQYF. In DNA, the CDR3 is TGTGCCTGGAGCCTAGCGGGGACCTACGAGCAGTACTTC.

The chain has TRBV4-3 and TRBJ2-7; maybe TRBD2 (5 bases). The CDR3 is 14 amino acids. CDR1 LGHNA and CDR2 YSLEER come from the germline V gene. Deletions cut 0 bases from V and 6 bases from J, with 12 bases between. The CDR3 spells CASSQDWGVSEQYF. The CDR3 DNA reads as TGCGCCAGCAGCCAAGATTGGGGAGTTTCCGAGCAGTACTTC.